This T cell receptor (beta chain) is drawn from a study of T-cell memory formation after mild COVID-19. Turning to the study itself: Largely, TCR clusters stayed within a single donor. Whole-study results and caveats: Those CD4+ clones that contracted were mainly in CM and EM (CD8+ ones in EMRA). The second-wave clones peaking on day 37 were not confirmed as SARS-CoV-2-specific.

This clonotype was observed a handful of times. Its cognate antigen is unknown. V shed 4 bases, J shed 8 bases, and the junction held 10 bases outside the gene matches. Germline lookup yields CDR1 SGHRS and CDR2 YFSETQ. There are 15 residues in the CDR3. TCRdb re-called the 5' RACE reads through MiXCR, storing one row per CDR3 protein. Of approximately 430,000 distinct CDR3 sequences in the sample, less than 25% were seen once. The chain combines TRBV5-1 with TRBJ2-1, with 9 bases matching TRBD2. The sequence came from an adult woman who had mild COVID-19 (a few samples of this study predate the infection). Cell type and time point are not known. Sequencing used PBMCs or a T cell subset sorted from them (not recorded which). CDR3: CASSQDSGSWYEQFF. As DNA, the CDR3 is TGCGCCAGCAGCCAGGATAGCGGGAGTTGGTATGAGCAGTTCTTC. The whole variable domain, filled in from reference TRBV5-1 and TRBJ2-1, reads KAGVTQTPRYLIKTRGQQVTLSCSPISGHRSVSWYQQTPGQGLQFLFEYFSETQRNKGNFPGRFSGRQFSNSRSEMNVSTLELGDSALYLCASSQDSGSWYEQFFGPGTRLTVL.